This TCR beta chain was profiled in a study of shared clonotypes between healthy human individuals. This clone was counted a single time. The antigen is unknown. Findings and caveats of the study: Generally, naive subsets came out with larger estimated richness than memory subsets.

Terminally differentiated effector memory CD45RA+ cells were excluded by CCR7 positive selection of CD45RO-negative cells. Every donor was a Caucasian adult from Nashville, Tennessee. From germline, CDR1 is SGDLS and CDR2 YYNGEE. The CDR3 has 14 amino acids. Trimming left V 3 bases short and J 3 bases short, with 12 bases between. The data were produced by immunoSEQ multiplex PCR, yet TCRdb's version contains in-frame clones alone and is incomplete. Of millions of clones in the sample, about 95% were seen once. Sequencing used naive CD8+ T cells sorted from blood. V gene TRBV9 combines with J gene TRBJ1-1; D possibly corresponds to TRBD1 (6 bases). This sequence was found in a man in his late teens or twenties in good health. DNA for the CDR3: TGTGCCAGCAGCGCCCCAGGGGTGGACACTGAAGCTTTCTTT. Translating gives CASSAPGVDTEAFF.